This T cell receptor (beta chain) was found in a study of cytomegalovirus exposure and HLA in healthy donors. Per the germline V gene, CDR1 is LNHDA and CDR2 is SQIVND (reference sequence). J was trimmed by 11 bases and V by 6 bases; bases with no gene match: 11. This CDR3 contains 14 residues. As concerns this clone: Its antigen is as yet unknown.

The donors (healthy individuals) were bone marrow donors. Study outcomes and limitations: Most CMV-associated TCR beta chains appeared HLA-restricted in a later analysis. Fewer than 20,000 TCR beta sequences were associated with HLA alleles at 0.05 false discovery rate in a later analysis.

The PCR was carried out with 60 Vbeta primers and 13 Jbeta primers. The table came from immunoSEQ multiplex PCR; TCRdb's copy has only in-frame clones and leaves some out. The sample has under 150,000 clones, 79% seen once. This rearrangement joins TRBV19 to TRBJ1-4, with TRBD1 matching over 8 bases. This sequence originates from a man between 18 and 35 years old in good health and CMV-seronegative. Sequenced input: PBMCs. CDR3 sequence (DNA): TGTGCCAGTAGCCTCAACAGGGGGAGAGAGAAACTGTTTTTT. Its protein is CASSLNRGREKLFF. The variable domain in full, completed from reference TRBV19 and TRBJ1-4, reads DGGITQSPKYLFRKEGQNVTLSCEQNLNHDAMYWYRQDPGQGLRLIYYSQIVNDFQKGDIAEGYSVSREKKESFPLTVTSAQKNPTAFYLCASSLNRGREKLFFGSGTQLSVL.